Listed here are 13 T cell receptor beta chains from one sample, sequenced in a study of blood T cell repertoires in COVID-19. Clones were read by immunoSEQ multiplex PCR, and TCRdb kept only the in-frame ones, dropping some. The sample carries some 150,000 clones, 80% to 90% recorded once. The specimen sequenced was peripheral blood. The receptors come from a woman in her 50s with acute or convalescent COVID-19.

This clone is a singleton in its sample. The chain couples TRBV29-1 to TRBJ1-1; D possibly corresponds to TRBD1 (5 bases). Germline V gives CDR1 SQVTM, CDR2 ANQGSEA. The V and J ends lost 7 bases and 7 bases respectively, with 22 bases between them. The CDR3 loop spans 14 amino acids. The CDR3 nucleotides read TGCAGCGCACAAAGGTGGCAGGGTCATGATGAAGCTTTCTTT. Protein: CSAQRWQGHDEAFF.

For the CDR3, the DNA is TGTGCCAGCAGCCTAGCGGGAGAGGGGGAGCTGTTTTTT. Protein: CASSLAGEGELFF. V and J are TRBV3-1 (or the pseudogene TRBV3-2) and TRBJ2-2; 9 bases agree with TRBD2. The length of the CDR3 is 13 residues. Germline loops: CDR1 LGHDT, CDR2 YNNKEL (reference sequence). V dropped 4 bases and J dropped 8; count of bases not matched to a gene: 2.

The CDR3 region is CASSHDTGGEAFF. The CDR3 coding sequence is TGCGCCAGCAGCCACGATACAGGGGGCGAAGCTTTCTTT. The chain recombines TRBV4-3 with TRBJ1-1; 9 positions agree with TRBD1. Germline CDR1 reads LGHNA; CDR2 reads YSLEER. J was trimmed by 8 bases and V by 3 bases; bases with no gene match: 4. This CDR3 is 13 amino acids long.

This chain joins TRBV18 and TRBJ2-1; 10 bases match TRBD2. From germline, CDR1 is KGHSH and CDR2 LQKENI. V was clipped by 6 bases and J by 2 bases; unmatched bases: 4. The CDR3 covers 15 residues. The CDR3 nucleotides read TGTGCCAGCTCCCCGCTAGCGGGGGCCTACAATGAGCAGTTCTTC. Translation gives CASSPLAGAYNEQFF.

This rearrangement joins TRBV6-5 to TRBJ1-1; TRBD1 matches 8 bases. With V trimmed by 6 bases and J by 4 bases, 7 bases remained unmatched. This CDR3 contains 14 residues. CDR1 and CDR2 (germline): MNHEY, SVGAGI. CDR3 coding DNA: TGTGCCAGCAGACGAGGACAGGGTACCACTGAAGCTTTCTTT. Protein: CASRRGQGTTEAFF.

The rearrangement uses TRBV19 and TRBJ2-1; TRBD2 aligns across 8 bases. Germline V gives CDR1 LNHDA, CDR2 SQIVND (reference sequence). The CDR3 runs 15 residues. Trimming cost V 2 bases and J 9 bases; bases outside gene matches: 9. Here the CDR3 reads CASSIISGIGSEQFF. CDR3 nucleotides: TGTGCCAGTAGTATAATTAGCGGGATAGGGAGTGAGCAGTTCTTC. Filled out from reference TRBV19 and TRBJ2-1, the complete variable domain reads DGGITQSPKYLFRKEGQNVTLSCEQNLNHDAMYWYRQDPGQGLRLIYYSQIVNDFQKGDIAEGYSVSREKKESFPLTVTSAQKNPTAFYLCASSIISGIGSEQFFGPGTRLTVL.

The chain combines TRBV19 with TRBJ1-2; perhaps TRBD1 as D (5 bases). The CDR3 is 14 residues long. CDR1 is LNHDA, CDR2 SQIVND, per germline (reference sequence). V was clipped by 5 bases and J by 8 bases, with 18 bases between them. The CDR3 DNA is TGTGCCAGTAGTCCCCCCGGGGGGGATAGGGGCTACACCTTC. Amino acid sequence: CASSPPGGDRGYTF. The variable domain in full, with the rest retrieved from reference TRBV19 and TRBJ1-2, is DGGITQSPKYLFRKEGQNVTLSCEQNLNHDAMYWYRQDPGQGLRLIYYSQIVNDFQKGDIAEGYSVSREKKESFPLTVTSAQKNPTAFYLCASSPPGGDRGYTFGSGTRLTVV.

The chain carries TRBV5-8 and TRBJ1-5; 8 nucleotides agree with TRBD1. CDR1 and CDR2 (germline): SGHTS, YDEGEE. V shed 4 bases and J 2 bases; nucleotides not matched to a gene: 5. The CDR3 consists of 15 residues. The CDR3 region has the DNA TGTGCCAGCAGCCTACCGGACAGGGGCAATCAGCCCCAGCATTTT. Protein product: CASSLPDRGNQPQHF.

CDR3 DNA: TGTGCCAGCAGTTACATAACCGGGGAGCTGTTTTTT. This gives the protein CASSYITGELFF. The chain couples TRBV3-1 (or the pseudogene TRBV3-2) to TRBJ2-2; D gene ambiguous. CDR3 size: 12 residues. Trimming removed 6 bases at V and 5 bases at J, with 7 bases between. Germline V lookup: CDR1 LGHDT, CDR2 YNNKEL (reference sequence).

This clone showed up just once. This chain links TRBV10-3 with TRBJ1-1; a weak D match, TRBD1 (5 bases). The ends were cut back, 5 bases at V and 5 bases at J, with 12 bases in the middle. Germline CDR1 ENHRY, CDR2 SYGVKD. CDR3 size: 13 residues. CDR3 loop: CAISRGRGTEAFF. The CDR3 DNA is TGTGCCATCAGTCGAGGGAGGGGTACTGAAGCTTTCTTT.

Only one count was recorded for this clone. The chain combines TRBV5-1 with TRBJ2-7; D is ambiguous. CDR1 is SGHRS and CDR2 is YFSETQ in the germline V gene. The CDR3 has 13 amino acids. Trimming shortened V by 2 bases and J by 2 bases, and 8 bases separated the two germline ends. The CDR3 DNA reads TGCGCCAGCAGCTTAAACGGAGCCTACGAGCAGTACTTC. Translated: CASSLNGAYEQYF. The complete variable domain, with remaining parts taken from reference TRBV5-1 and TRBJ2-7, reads KAGVTQTPRYLIKTRGQQVTLSCSPISGHRSVSWYQQTPGQGLQFLFEYFSETQRNKGNFPGRFSGRQFSNSRSEMNVSTLELGDSALYLCASSLNGAYEQYFGPGTRLTVT.

CDR3 in amino acids: CASSLDRTETGTQYF. CDR3 in DNA: TGTGCCAGCAGCTTAGACAGGACAGAGACTGGGACCCAGTACTTC. The chain recombines TRBV7-2 with TRBJ2-5; perhaps TRBD1 as D (6 bases). The CDR3 has 15 amino acids. Germline V gene data show CDR1 as SGHTA and CDR2 as FQGNSA. V was shortened by 1 base and J by 7 bases, with 16 bases between the two germline ends. Looking up the rest from reference TRBV7-2 and TRBJ2-5 gives the full variable domain: GAGVSQSPSNKVTEKGKDVELRCDPISGHTALYWYRQSLGQGLEFLIYFQGNSAPDKSGLPSDRFSAERTGGSVSTLTIQRTQQEDSAVYLCASSLDRTETGTQYFGPGTRLLVL.

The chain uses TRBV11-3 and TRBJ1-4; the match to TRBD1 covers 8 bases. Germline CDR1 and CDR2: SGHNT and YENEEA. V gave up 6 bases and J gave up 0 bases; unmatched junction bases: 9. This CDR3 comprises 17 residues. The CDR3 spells CASRPTGAVPTNEKLFF. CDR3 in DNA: TGTGCCAGCAGACCGACAGGGGCAGTCCCAACTAATGAAAAACTGTTTTTT.